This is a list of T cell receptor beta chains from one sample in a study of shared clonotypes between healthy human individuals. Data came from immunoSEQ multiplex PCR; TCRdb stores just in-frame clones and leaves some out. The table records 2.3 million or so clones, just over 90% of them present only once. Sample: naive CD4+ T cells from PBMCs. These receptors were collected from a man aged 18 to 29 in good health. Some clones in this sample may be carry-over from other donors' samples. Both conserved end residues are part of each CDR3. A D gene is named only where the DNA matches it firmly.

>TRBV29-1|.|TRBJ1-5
CSVGGGDQPQHF
TGCAGCGTTGGCGGGGGAGATCAGCCCCAGCATTTT
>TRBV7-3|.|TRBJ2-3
CASSPRATDTQYF
TGTGCCAGCAGCCCCCGAGCGACAGATACGCAGTATTTT
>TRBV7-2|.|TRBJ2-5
CASKESMGSETQYF
TGTGCCAGCAAGGAGTCTATGGGCTCGGAGACCCAGTACTTC
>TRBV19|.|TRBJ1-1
CASSPGTANTEAFF
TGTGCCAGTAGTCCAGGGACGGCGAACACTGAAGCTTTCTTT
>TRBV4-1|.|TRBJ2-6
CASSQGRARSSLRAGANVLTF
TGCGCCAGCAGCCAAGGGAGAGCGAGGTCGAGTCTGCGTGCGGGGGCCAACGTCCTGACTTTC
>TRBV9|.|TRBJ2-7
CASSPTTSGEQYF
TGTGCCAGCTCCCCAACGACGTCTGGTGAGCAGTACTTC
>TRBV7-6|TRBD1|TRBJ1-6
CASSYMVQGAYSPLHF
TGTGCCAGCAGCTACATGGTACAGGGGGCATATTCACCCCTCCACTTT
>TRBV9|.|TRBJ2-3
CASSRSGTLGADTQYF
TGTGCCAGCAGCAGATCCGGGACCCTCGGAGCAGATACGCAGTATTTT
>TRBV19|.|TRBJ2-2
CASSRGWDITGELFF
TGTGCCAGTAGTAGGGGGTGGGATATCACCGGGGAGCTGTTTTTT
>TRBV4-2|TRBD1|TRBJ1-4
CASSQQGADEKLFF
TGTGCCAGCAGCCAACAGGGGGCGGATGAAAAACTGTTTTTT
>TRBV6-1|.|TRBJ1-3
CASCGTAGNTIYF
TGTGCCAGCTGCGGTACAGCTGGAAACACCATATATTTT